This T cell receptor beta chain was recorded in a study of vaccination and CD4 T cells after COVID-19. Time point specified: late sampling 161 to 241 days after vaccination in three convalescent patients. The germline V gene encodes CDR1 SNHLY and CDR2 FYNNEI. The V end lost 5 bases, the J end lost 11 bases, and 21 bases lay between the germline ends. CDR3 length: 14 residues. TCRdb ran MiXCR on the PCR reads and lists one entry per CDR3 protein. The sample lists around 31,000 distinct CDR3 sequences, approximately 49% occurring once. The clonotype comes from a human donor who had recovered from COVID-19. The chain employs TRBV2 and TRBJ1-1; D is uncertain. The source material was CD4+ T cells from blood, sampled about 7 months after SARS-CoV-2 vaccination. In DNA, the CDR3 is TGTGCCAGCAGTACCTCGCCCCAGGCTGCGCAGGCTTTCTTT. Protein product: CASSTSPQAAQAFF. The complete variable domain, with remaining parts taken from reference TRBV2 and TRBJ1-1, reads EPEVTQTPSHQVTQMGQEVILRCVPISNHLYFYWYRQILGQKVEFLVSFYNNEISEKSEIFDDQFSVERPDGSNFTLKIRSTKLEDSAMYFCASSTSPQAAQAFFGQGTRLTVV.